The next 15 T cell receptor beta chains were all read from a single sample in a study of regulatory T cells in long-lasting Graves disease. As to time point: persistent/refractory GD, antithyroid drugs over 5 years with positive TRAb. After RNA was extracted from PBMCs, the TCR library was made from it. Investigators prepared the TCR beta libraries by applying iRepertoire HTBI primers and Arm-PCR of CDR3 regions. TCRdb processed the multiplex PCR reads anew with MiXCR; each CDR3 protein has one entry. The sample records about 340,000 distinct CDR3 sequences, 15% to 20% being singletons. Sequenced material: peripheral blood mononuclear cells (PBMCs), taken when the disease was refractory, from a patient treated with antithyroid drugs. These receptors originate from a female donor with Graves disease.

The rearrangement joins TRBV10-3 to TRBJ2-7, with D maybe TRBD2 (5 bases). V shed 4 bases and J shed 3 bases, with 7 bases lying between them. The CDR3 is 12 amino acids. Germline values: CDR1 ENHRY, CDR2 SYGVKD. The CDR3 sequence: CAISAGDYEQYF. The CDR3 DNA reads TGTGCCATCAGTGCCGGGGACTACGAGCAGTACTTC.

The chain couples TRBV5-6 to TRBJ2-5, with no clear D. This CDR3 region has 14 residues. Germline lookup yields CDR1 SGHDT and CDR2 YYEEEE. Trimming stripped 0 bases from V and 4 bases from J, with 10 bases between. CDR3 bases: TGTGCCAGCAGCTTGGGGGCGATGGGAGAGACCCAGTACTTC. It translates to CASSLGAMGETQYF.

Turning to this clonotype: This may come from a read error, since a much larger clone is one base off. The chain recombines TRBV10-2 with TRBJ1-1; D is undetermined. Looked up from germline, CDR1 is WSHSY and CDR2 is SAAADI. The CDR3 has 13 residues. CDR3 sequence reads: CAGSGFSDTEAFF. The CDR3 DNA sequence: TGCGCCGGCAGTGGTTTTTCTGACACTGAAGCTTTCTTT.

This clonotype was seen many times. V usage is TRBV12-3 or TRBV12-4 and J usage is TRBJ1-4; TRBD1 aligns across 9 bases. V lost 6 bases, J lost 5 bases, and 4 bases stayed unmatched. The CDR3 loop spans 14 amino acids. The CDR3 coding sequence is TGTGCCAGCAGGGGACAGGGTCCAAATGAAAAACTGTTTTTT. It codes for CASRGQGPNEKLFF.

This clonotype has a handful of counts. The J gene is TRBJ1-2, the V gene TRBV24-1; 8 nucleotides agree with TRBD1. Trimming took 4 bases from V and 8 from J; bases not matched to a gene: 5. The germline V gene has CDR1 KGHDR and CDR2 SFDVKD. This CDR3 has 13 residues. Written as DNA, the CDR3 is TGTGCCACCAGTGACCCCGACAGGGGAGGCTACACCTTC. As protein: CATSDPDRGGYTF.

This clonotype was recorded many times. This chain uses TRBV11-2 with TRBJ1-1; perhaps TRBD1 as D (5 bases). The CDR3 contains 15 residues. Germline lookup yields CDR1 SGHAT and CDR2 FQNNGV. The V end lost 5 bases, the J end lost 5 bases, and 18 bases lay between the germline ends. The CDR3 region is CASSVGPSEGTEAFF. DNA for the CDR3: TGTGCCAGCAGCGTCGGGCCCTCAGAGGGGACTGAAGCTTTCTTT.

This clonotype was recorded many times. The chain is built from TRBV2 and TRBJ1-1; D remains unclear. This CDR3 is built from 12 residues. Germline-derived CDR1 and CDR2 are SNHLY and FYNNEI. V was trimmed by 5 bases and J by 5 bases, leaving 9 bases between them. The CDR3, as DNA: TGTGCCAGCAGTCAGACGGGGACTGAAGCTTTCTTT. This gives the protein CASSQTGTEAFF.

This clonotype has at least ten counts. The rearrangement links TRBV11-2 to TRBJ1-6; D ambiguous. V gave up 4 bases and J gave up 7 bases, with 14 bases separating them. This CDR3 spans 15 amino acids. Per germline, CDR1 SGHAT and CDR2 FQNNGV. CDR3 region: CASSSSTGRNSPLHF. CDR3 DNA: TGTGCCAGCAGCTCATCTACGGGTCGAAATTCACCCCTCCACTTT.

V gene TRBV14 combines with J gene TRBJ1-6; D call uncertain. The V end was cut by 6 bases, the J end by 8 bases, with 17 bases between. The CDR3 totals 15 residues. The germline V gene encodes CDR1 SGHDN and CDR2 FVKESK. Written as DNA, the CDR3 is TGTGCCAGCAGGCCCTGGACGGCCGTCGATTCACCCCTCCACTTT. Its protein product is CASRPWTAVDSPLHF.

This clonotype was found many times. The chain combines TRBV27 with TRBJ1-2; 8 nucleotides agree with TRBD1. Germline V gene sequence: CDR1 MNHEY, CDR2 SMNVEV (reference sequence). The CDR3 has 15 amino acids. J was trimmed by 4 bases and V by 0 bases; bases with no gene match: 4. CDR3 bases: TGTGCCAGCAGTTTATCGAGGACAGGGAGCTATGGCTACACCTTC. It translates to CASSLSRTGSYGYTF.

In its sample, this clonotype was seen many times. The DNA of the CDR3 is TGTGCCAGCAGCAGAGCCCGTACCAATGAAAAACTGTTTTTT. This gives the protein CASSRARTNEKLFF. The gene calls are TRBV6-1 and TRBJ1-4; D is undetermined. The germline CDR1 and CDR2 sequences are MNHNS and SASEGT. The germline V and J ends were trimmed by 6 bases and 5 bases, with 13 bases remaining between them. The CDR3 has 14 residues.

There are many counts of this clonotype. The chain couples TRBV9 to TRBJ1-1; D remains ambiguous. V lost 4 bases, J lost 1 base, and 11 bases lay in between. Germline CDR1 reads SGDLS; CDR2 reads YYNGEE. The CDR3 is made up of 14 amino acids. This chain's CDR3 is CASSQAIPNTEAFF. In DNA, the CDR3 is TGTGCCAGCAGCCAAGCTATTCCGAACACTGAAGCTTTCTTT.

This clonotype was counted a few times. The chain recombines TRBV10-2 with TRBJ1-2, with 7 positions matching TRBD1. The CDR3 is 13 amino acids. The germline CDR1 and CDR2 sequences are WSHSY and SAAADI. J was trimmed by 8 bases and V by 6 bases; bases with no gene match: 9. CDR3 amino acids: CASRDRDWEGYTF. CDR3 DNA sequence: TGCGCCAGCAGAGACAGGGACTGGGAAGGCTACACCTTC.

This CDR3 reads CASSVDRRPGANVLTF. DNA for the CDR3: TGTGCCAGCAGCGTGGACCGTCGTCCTGGGGCCAACGTCCTGACTTTC. The J gene is TRBJ2-6, the V gene TRBV11-2; no clear D gene. V lost 5 bases and J lost 2, with 13 bases in between. The germline CDR1 and CDR2 sequences are SGHAT and FQNNGV. The CDR3 spans 16 residues.

In this sample, this clonotype turned up a few times. This chain links TRBV11-2 with TRBJ2-7; unclear D gene. There are 13 residues in the CDR3. Trimming pared 7 bases from V and 6 bases from J, leaving 16 bases between. Germline V gene data show CDR1 as SGHAT and CDR2 as FQNNGV. CDR3 nucleotide sequence: TGTGCCAGCAAAGGAGTTGGTCAGACCGAGCAGTACTTC. It specifies CASKGVGQTEQYF.